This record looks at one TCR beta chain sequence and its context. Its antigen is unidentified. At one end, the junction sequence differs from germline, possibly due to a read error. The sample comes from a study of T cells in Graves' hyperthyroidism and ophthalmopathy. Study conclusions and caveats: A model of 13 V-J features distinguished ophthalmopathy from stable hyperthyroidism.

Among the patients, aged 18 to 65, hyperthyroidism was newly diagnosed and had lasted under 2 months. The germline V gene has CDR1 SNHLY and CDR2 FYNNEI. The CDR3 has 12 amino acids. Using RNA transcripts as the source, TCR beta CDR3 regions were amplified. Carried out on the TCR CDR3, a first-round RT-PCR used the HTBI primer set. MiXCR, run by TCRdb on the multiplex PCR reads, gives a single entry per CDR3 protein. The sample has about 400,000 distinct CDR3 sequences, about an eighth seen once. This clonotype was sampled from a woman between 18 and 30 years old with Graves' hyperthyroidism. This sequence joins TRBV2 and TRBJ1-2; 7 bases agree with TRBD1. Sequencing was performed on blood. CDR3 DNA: TGTGCCAGCAGTGTTGAGGGGGCTCCCGCCTCCTTC. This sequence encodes CASSVEGAPASF.